A selection of T cell receptor beta chains follows, all from one sample in a study of low-dose radiotherapy and immunotherapy resistance in tumors. TCRdb ran MiXCR on the reads and lists one entry per CDR3 protein. The sample yields roughly 39,000 distinct CDR3 sequences, 25% to 40% seen once. The source was PBMCs, collected before treatment. The receptors were sampled from a male donor with gallbladder cancer. Each CDR3 is given with its conserved first and last residue. D genes are given only for firm matches. Size is omitted from some rows. Given values are once, few, many or a class for expanded clones.

d_gene | j_gene | abundance | v_gene | CDR3nt | CDR3aa
. | TRBJ1-5 | many | TRBV7-2 | TGTGCCAGCAGCCCAGGGGTACGTCAGCCCCAGCATTTT | CASSPGVRQPQHF
TRBD1 | TRBJ1-4 | many | TRBV28 | TGTGCCAGCACCGGGACAGATGAAAAACTGTTTTTT | CASTGTDEKLFF
TRBD1 | TRBJ2-5 | many | TRBV28 | TGTGCCAGCAGCTCCGGGACAGGGGCCACTTCCCAAGAGACCCAGTACTTC | CASSSGTGATSQETQYF
. | TRBJ1-1 | many | TRBV27 | TGTGCCAGCAGTTTATCGTCTTTCGGGAACACTGAAGCTTTCTTT | CASSLSSFGNTEAFF
. | TRBJ2-3 | . | TRBV6-8 | TGTGCCAGCACCCTGCGAGGCACAGATACGCAGTATTTT | CASTLRGTDTQYF
. | TRBJ2-5 | few | TRBV19 | TGTGCCAGTAGTCAGGGGCGAAATCAAGAGACCCAGTACTTC | CASSQGRNQETQYF
. | TRBJ1-4 | . | TRBV18 | TGTGCCAGCTCACCGACGGGAGGGGAAAAACTGTTTTTT | CASSPTGGEKLFF
. | TRBJ2-3 | few | TRBV7-2 | TGTGCCAGCAGCTTAGCGGTAGGGAGAGGAGATACGCAGTATTTT | CASSLAVGRGDTQYF
TRBD1 | TRBJ2-2 | many | TRBV12-3/TRBV12-4 | TGTGCCAGCAGTTTAAGGGACAGATTCAGTGGGGAGCTGTTTTTT | CASSLRDRFSGELFF
. | TRBJ2-3 | many | TRBV29-1 | TGCAGCGTTGAAAGGGGTCTACTCACAGATACGCAGTATTTT | CSVERGLLTDTQYF
. | TRBJ2-1 | . | TRBV7-2 | TGTGCCAGCAGCTTTCTATTAGTTACTGAGCAGTTCTTC | CASSFLLVTEQFF
TRBD2 | TRBJ2-5 | many | TRBV28 | TGTGCCAGCAGACCCGTAGCGGGAGGTGGGGCGGAGACCCAGTACTTC | CASRPVAGGGAETQYF
TRBD1 | TRBJ1-5 | many | TRBV4-1 | TGCGCCAGCGAACCGGGACAGTCAAATCAGCCCCAGCATTTT | CASEPGQSNQPQHF
TRBD1 | TRBJ1-3 | many | TRBV9 | TGTGCCAGCAGCCCAAGACAGGGCCCCACCTCTGGAAACACCATATATTTT | CASSPRQGPTSGNTIYF
TRBD1 | TRBJ1-4 | . | TRBV7-2 | TGTGCCAGCAGCTTAGGAATGGGACAGATGAATGAAAAACTGTTTTTT | CASSLGMGQMNEKLFF
. | TRBJ1-2 | . | TRBV20-1 | TGCAGTGCCCCGGACCGGGGAGCGAACTATGGCTACACCTTC | CSAPDRGANYGYTF
TRBD2 | TRBJ2-1 | many | TRBV11-3 | TGTGCCAGCAGCTTAGAGGCTAGCGGGAGGAATGAGCAGTTCTTC | CASSLEASGRNEQFF
. | TRBJ2-3 | . | TRBV13 | TGTGCCAGCAGCCCGGGACATAACACAGATACGCAGTATTTT | CASSPGHNTDTQYF
. | TRBJ2-1 | many | TRBV7-3 | TGTGCCAGCAGCTCGACCGGTTGGGCTTCAGATGAGCAGTTCTTC | CASSSTGWASDEQFF
. | TRBJ2-1 | . | TRBV6-6 | TGTGCCAGCAGTTACGGCAGCAATGAGCAGTTCTTC | CASSYGSNEQFF
. | TRBJ2-2 | few | TRBV18 | . | CASSPVDRPNTGELFFFFF
. | TRBJ2-7 | many | TRBV15 | TGTGCCACCAGCAGAGATCTCCGGACGGTATCCTACGAGCAGTACTTC | CATSRDLRTVSYEQYF
. | TRBJ1-1 | many | TRBV20-1 | TGCAGTGCTTTAGAGTACACTGAAGCTTTCTTT | CSALEYTEAFF
. | TRBJ2-7 | medium-sized | TRBV5-4 | TGTGCCAGCAGTCCGGACGGCACCTACGAGCAGTACTTC | CASSPDGTYEQYF
. | TRBJ2-6 | many | TRBV20-1 | TGCAGTGCTAGAGTGGTACCGGCGGCTGGGGCCAACGTCCTGACTTTC | CSARVVPAAGANVLTF
. | TRBJ1-5 | once | TRBV6-6 | TGTGCCAGCAATGGACAGATCAATCAGCCCCAGCATTTT | CASNGQINQPQHF
TRBD1 | TRBJ2-7 | . | TRBV11-2 | TGTGCCAGCAGCCCGGGACAGATATACGAGCAGTACTTC | CASSPGQIYEQYF
TRBD1 | TRBJ1-1 | many | TRBV28 | TGTGCCAGCACCATAGGGGGCGCGGGGACTGAAGCTTTCTTT | CASTIGGAGTEAFF
TRBD2 | TRBJ2-1 | . | TRBV9 | TGTGCCAGCAGCCCCAGCCCCAAGCGGGGGGGCAGTGAGCAGTTCTTC | CASSPSPKRGGSEQFF
. | TRBJ2-1 | many | TRBV19 | TGTGCCAGTAGTATGGGGCAGGGGCGGTGGGTACATAATGAGCAGTTCTTC | CASSMGQGRWVHNEQFF
. | TRBJ2-1 | . | TRBV14 | TGTGCCAGCAGCCAAGAGTTTGTCTACAATGAGCAGTTCTTC | CASSQEFVYNEQFF
. | TRBJ1-6 | many | TRBV29-1 | TGCAGCGTTGACACTGGGGAGTTGGGTTCACCCCTCCACTTT | CSVDTGELGSPLHF
TRBD2 | TRBJ2-7 | many | TRBV27 | TGTGCCAGCAGTCCACTAGCGGGAGCTCCTCTGTACGAGCAGTACTTC | CASSPLAGAPLYEQYF
. | TRBJ2-1 | many | TRBV9 | TGTGCCAGCAGCTGGAGCGAGGTCTCCTACAATGAGCAGTTCTTC | CASSWSEVSYNEQFF
. | TRBJ1-2 | many | TRBV12-5 | TGTGCTAGTGGAGACAGATATAACTATGGCTACACCTTC | CASGDRYNYGYTF
. | TRBJ2-5 | . | TRBV11-2 | TGTGCCAGCAGCTTACCCCAGGGGTTGATGGGGCAGTACTTC | CASSLPQGLMGQYF